Sequencing of this T cell receptor beta chain was carried out in a study of T cell repertoires in cytomegalovirus infection (dated 2019 in TCRdb). Describing the broader study: The peptide stimulations were aimed at well-studied HLA-B-restricted epitopes as well as recently identified HLA-C-restricted CMV epitopes, whose presentation resists viral immunomodulation. The HLA type of each donor mattered for the analysis, because public TCR beta signatures pointed to carriage of CMV infection along with the matching HLA type.

Sample treatment or condition, as interpreted from the label and publication: in vitro stimulation with specific CMV peptide epitopes to enrich CMV-specific T cells. A few counts support this clonotype. This clone's antigen is unknown. No per-base quality is available; no much larger clone lies one base away. The V end loses 3 bases and the J end loses 0 bases, and a stretch of 9 bases separates them. The germline V gene provides CDR1 SGHAT and CDR2 FQNNGV. The CDR3 covers 15 residues, taking in both the cysteine and the phenylalanine. This entry keeps only the CDR3 DNA: 45 bases, framed from base 1. Sequencing took place on an Illumina HiSeq 1500. The public sequencing data were trimmed at Q25 with fastp and processed into clonotypes with MiXCR by TCRdb, which kept only in-frame beta chains. For every CDR3 protein sequence, its rows merge into one entry that carries the most common genes and DNA. This sample gives about 160,000 distinct CDR3 sequences in total; about a fifth of them show up just once. Roughly 27% of the sample rests with the top ten.

The study at large found these results: The ex vivo response was dominated by HLA-C-restricted CMV-specific TCR beta clonotypes, and the single most frequent clonotype in two of eight donors was supplied by these HLA-C-restricted clonotypes. In both this cohort and an independent roughly 330-donor cohort, the cumulative frequency of public TCR beta family members distinguished carriers of CMV infection plus the relevant HLA type.

Sample: CD8+ T cells from cultured PBMCs, taken from culture after CMV antigen stimulation. The clonotype comes from a human donor in good health (CMV status not recorded). Some clones in this sample may be carry-over from other donors' samples. The V and J genes are TRBV11-2 and TRBJ2-4; no D gene is confidently identified. CDR3 sequence: CASSLAALAKNIQYF. The DNA is as follows: TGTGCCAGCAGCTTGGCAGCCCTAGCCAAAAACATTCAGTACTTC.